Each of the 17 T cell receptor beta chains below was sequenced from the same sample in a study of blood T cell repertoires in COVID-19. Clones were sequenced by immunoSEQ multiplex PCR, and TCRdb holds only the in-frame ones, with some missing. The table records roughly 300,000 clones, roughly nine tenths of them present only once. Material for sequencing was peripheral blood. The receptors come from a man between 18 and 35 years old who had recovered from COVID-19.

CDR3 region: CASSQAVGTSKETQYF. CDR3 DNA sequence: TGTGCCAGCAGCCAAGCAGTAGGGACTAGTAAAGAGACCCAGTACTTC. The chain joins TRBV4-2 to TRBJ2-5; 8 positions agree with TRBD2. The CDR3 covers 16 residues. V shed 1 base, J shed 3 bases, and the junction held 7 bases outside the gene matches. Germline CDR1 reads LGHNA; CDR2 reads YNFKEQ.

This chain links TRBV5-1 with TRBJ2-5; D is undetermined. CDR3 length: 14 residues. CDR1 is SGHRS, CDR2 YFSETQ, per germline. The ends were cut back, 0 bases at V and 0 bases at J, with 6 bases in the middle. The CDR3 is CASSLGSDQETQYF. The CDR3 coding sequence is TGCGCCAGCAGCTTGGGTTCCGACCAAGAGACCCAGTACTTC.

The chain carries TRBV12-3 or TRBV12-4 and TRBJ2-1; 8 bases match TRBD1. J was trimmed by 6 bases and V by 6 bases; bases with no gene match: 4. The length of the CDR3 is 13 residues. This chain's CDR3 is CASRKGTGNEQFF. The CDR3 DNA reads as TGTGCCAGCAGGAAAGGGACAGGCAATGAGCAGTTCTTC.

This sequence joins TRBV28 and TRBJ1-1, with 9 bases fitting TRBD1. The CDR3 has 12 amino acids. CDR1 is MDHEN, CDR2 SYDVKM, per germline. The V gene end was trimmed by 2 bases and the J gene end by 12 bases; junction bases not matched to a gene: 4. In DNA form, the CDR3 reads TGTGCCAGCAGTTTAGGGACAGGGTCGACTTTCTTT. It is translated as CASSLGTGSTFF.

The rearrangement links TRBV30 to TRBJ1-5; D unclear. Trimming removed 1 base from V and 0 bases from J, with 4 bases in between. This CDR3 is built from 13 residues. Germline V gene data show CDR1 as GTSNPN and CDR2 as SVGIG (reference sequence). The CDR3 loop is CAWSDGSNQPQHF. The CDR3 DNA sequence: TGTGCCTGGAGTGACGGTAGCAATCAGCCCCAGCATTTT.

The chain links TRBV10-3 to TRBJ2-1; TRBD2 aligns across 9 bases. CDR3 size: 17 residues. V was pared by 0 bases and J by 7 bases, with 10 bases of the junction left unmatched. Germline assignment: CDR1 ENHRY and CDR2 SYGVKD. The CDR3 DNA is TGTGCCATCAGTGAGTCTCGCTTGGCGGGGGGGGATAATGAGCAGTTCTTC. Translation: CAISESRLAGGDNEQFF.

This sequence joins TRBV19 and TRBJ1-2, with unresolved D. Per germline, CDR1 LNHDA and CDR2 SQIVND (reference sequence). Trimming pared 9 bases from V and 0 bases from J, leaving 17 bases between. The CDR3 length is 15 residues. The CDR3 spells CASQARVAANYGYTF. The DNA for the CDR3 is TGTGCCAGCCAAGCCCGGGTTGCGGCTAACTATGGCTACACCTTC. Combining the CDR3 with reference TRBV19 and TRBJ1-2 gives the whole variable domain DGGITQSPKYLFRKEGQNVTLSCEQNLNHDAMYWYRQDPGQGLRLIYYSQIVNDFQKGDIAEGYSVSREKKESFPLTVTSAQKNPTAFYLCASQARVAANYGYTFGSGTRLTVV.

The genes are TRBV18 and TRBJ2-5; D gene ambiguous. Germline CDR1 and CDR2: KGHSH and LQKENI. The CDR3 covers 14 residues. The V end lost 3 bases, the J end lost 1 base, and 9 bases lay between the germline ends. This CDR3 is CASSPRQVQETQYF. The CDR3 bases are TGTGCCAGCTCACCTCGTCAGGTCCAAGAGACCCAGTACTTC.

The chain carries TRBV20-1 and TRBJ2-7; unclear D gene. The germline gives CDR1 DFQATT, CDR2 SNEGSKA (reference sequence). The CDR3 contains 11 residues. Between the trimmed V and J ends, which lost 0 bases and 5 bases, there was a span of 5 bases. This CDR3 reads CSARDVHEQYF. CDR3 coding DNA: TGCAGTGCTAGAGACGTCCACGAGCAGTACTTC.

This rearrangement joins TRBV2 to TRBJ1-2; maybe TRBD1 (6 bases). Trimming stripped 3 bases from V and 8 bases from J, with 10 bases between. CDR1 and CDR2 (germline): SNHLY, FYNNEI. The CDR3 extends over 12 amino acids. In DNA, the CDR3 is TGTGCCAGCAGTGAGGGGACACCCGGCTACACCTTC. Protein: CASSEGTPGYTF.

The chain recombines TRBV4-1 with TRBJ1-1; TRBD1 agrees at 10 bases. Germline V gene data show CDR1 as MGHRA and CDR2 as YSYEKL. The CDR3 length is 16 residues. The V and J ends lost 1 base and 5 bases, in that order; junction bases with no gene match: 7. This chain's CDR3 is CASSQGWDRGITEAFF. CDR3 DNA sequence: TGCGCCAGCAGCCAAGGATGGGACAGGGGTATTACTGAAGCTTTCTTT.

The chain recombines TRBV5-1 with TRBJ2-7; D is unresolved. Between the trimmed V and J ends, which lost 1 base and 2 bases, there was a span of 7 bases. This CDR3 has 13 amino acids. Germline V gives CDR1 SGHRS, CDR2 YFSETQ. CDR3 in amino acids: CASSLNRAYEQYF. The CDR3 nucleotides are TGCGCCAGCAGCTTGAACAGAGCCTACGAGCAGTACTTC.

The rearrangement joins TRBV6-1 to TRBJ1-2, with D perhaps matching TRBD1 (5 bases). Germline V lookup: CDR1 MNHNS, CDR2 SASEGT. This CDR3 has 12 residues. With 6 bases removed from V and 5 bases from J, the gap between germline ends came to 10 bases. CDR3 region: CASSPQGYGYTF. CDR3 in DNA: TGTGCCAGCAGCCCGCAGGGATATGGCTACACCTTC.

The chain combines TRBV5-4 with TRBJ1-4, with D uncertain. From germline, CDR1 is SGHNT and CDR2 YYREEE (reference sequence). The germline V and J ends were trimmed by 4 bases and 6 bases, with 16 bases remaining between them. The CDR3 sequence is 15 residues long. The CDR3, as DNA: TGTGCCAGCAGCCCTTCTCGGGCGGAGGATGAAAAACTGTTTTTT. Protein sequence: CASSPSRAEDEKLFF.

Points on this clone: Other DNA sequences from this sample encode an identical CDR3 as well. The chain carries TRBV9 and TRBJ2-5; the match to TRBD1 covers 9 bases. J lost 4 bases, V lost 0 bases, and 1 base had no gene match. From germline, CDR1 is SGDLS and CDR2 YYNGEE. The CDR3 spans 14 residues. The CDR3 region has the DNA TGTGCCAGCAGCGTAGGGGGACAGGGAGAGACCCAGTACTTC. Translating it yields CASSVGGQGETQYF.

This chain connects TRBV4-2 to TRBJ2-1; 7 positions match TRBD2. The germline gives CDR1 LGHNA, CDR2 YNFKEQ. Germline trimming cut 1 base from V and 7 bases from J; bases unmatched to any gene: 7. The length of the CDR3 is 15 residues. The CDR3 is CASSQAGMGGNEQFF. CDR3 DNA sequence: TGTGCCAGCAGCCAAGCGGGGATGGGGGGGAATGAGCAGTTCTTC.

Written as DNA, the CDR3 is TGTGCCAGCTCTCCCGACAGGGCCGAGCAGTACTTC. This gives the protein CASSPDRAEQYF. The chain combines TRBV18 with TRBJ2-7; 7 bases are a match to TRBD1. V lost 6 bases, J lost 6 bases, and 5 bases stayed unmatched. The CDR3 sequence is 12 residues long. Germline lookup yields CDR1 KGHSH and CDR2 LQKENI.